This paragraph reports one T cell receptor (beta chain). Its target is unknown. Data came from immunoSEQ multiplex PCR; TCRdb stores just in-frame clones and leaves some out. The sample lists roughly 62,000 clones, 89% occurring once. This record comes from a study of a mutant IDH1 vaccine in newly diagnosed glioma. Noted time point: week 11, during vaccination. Every single dose of the vaccine, 300 ug of mutant IDH1 20-mer peptide, came with topical imiquimod. V was cut by 3 bases and J by 11 bases, with 17 bases left in between. Per the germline V gene, CDR1 is SGHDT and CDR2 is YYEEEE. The CDR3 spans 14 residues.

The TCR comes from a man aged 40-50 years with glioma. The rearrangement links TRBV5-6 to TRBJ1-4; D is possibly TRBD1 (6 bases). Sequencing used PBMCs, obtained from a glioma patient whose treatment included an IDH1 peptide vaccine. The chain's CDR3 is CASSSNPGETKLFF. The CDR3 coding sequence is TGTGCCAGCAGCTCGAATCCAGGGGAGACGAAACTGTTTTTT.